The clone carrying this T cell receptor (beta chain) was counted at least ten times. Its antigen is not identified. The CDR3 has 13 residues. The germline CDR1 and CDR2 sequences are SGHDT and YYEEEE. The ends were cut back, 4 bases at V and 7 bases at J, with 11 bases in the middle. These data come from a study of T-cell reconstitution after alpha-beta-depleted transplantation in children. Notes on the study in general: Day-60 TCRbeta diversity that was high in some patients was derived from surviving recipient T cells and thymic progenitors. Newly produced T cells mostly provided counts and TCRbeta diversity after one year, as hyperexpanded clones declined. Reportedly, alpha-beta T cells present about two months post-transplant originated from several hundred expanded clones of graft origin.

As it was prepared, the TCRbeta library received unique molecular identifiers. TCRdb redid the calling of the PCR reads with MiXCR, one entry per CDR3 protein. The sample has roughly 120,000 distinct CDR3 sequences, 20% to 25% seen once; the top ten hold about 10%. This clonotype was sampled from a male patient aged 2-10 years who had a stem cell transplant for chronic granulomatous disease, so the T cells may come from the graft donor. The input for sequencing was PBMCs, mostly from graft donor cells, taken 180 days after TCRalphabeta/CD19-depleted stem cell transplant. The chain recombines TRBV5-6 with TRBJ1-4; unclear D gene. The CDR3 coding sequence is TGTGCCAGCAGCCCGGAAATGAGTGAAAAACTGTTTTTT. Its protein is CASSPEMSEKLFF.